This TCR beta chain is from a study of early T cells in non-severe SARS-CoV-2 infection. Study as a whole: Bulk RNA from unsorted whole blood was sequenced; chains were unpaired.

Attached unique molecular identifiers marked individual cDNA molecules. TCRdb used MiXCR to reprocess the 5' RACE reads, holding one entry per CDR3 protein. The sample shows about 52,000 distinct CDR3 sequences, less than 9.5% of them seen only once. This clonotype showed up just a few times. Its antigen is unidentified. The study, taken as a whole, reports: The matching step, a VDJdb search, favored anti-spike CD8 responses and missed private and CD4 specificities.

The CDR3 consists of 15 residues. Germline CDR1 is MNHEY and CDR2 is SMNVEV (reference sequence). Trimming stripped 4 bases from V and 2 bases from J, with 13 bases between. The chain uses TRBV27 and TRBJ2-3; D is perhaps TRBD1 (6 bases). What was sequenced was whole blood. This receptor was taken from an adult who was a healthcare worker with PCR-confirmed SARS-CoV-2 infection or an uninfected control (not recorded which). CDR3 sequence: CASSSPGQVTDTQYF. CDR3 coding DNA: TGTGCCAGCAGTTCTCCGGGACAAGTCACAGATACGCAGTATTTT.